This T cell receptor beta chain was sequenced in a study of blood T cell repertoires in COVID-19. Across the study: Acute and convalescent COVID-19 samples came from the United States, Italy and Spain. Nucleic acid was either cDNA or gDNA, and it came from T cells, B-cell-depleted T cells, or PBMCs.

Germline V gene lookup returns CDR1 SGHAT and CDR2 FQNNGV. Trimming pared 0 bases from V and 2 bases from J, leaving 4 bases between. The CDR3 consists of 13 residues. Profiled with immunoSEQ multiplex PCR; TCRdb holds only in-frame clones, not every one. Of under 150,000 clones listed, around 89% are singletons. Input material: peripheral blood. The receptor's source is a human donor in a cohort sampled during active COVID-19. The rearrangement joins TRBV11-2 to TRBJ1-1; D ambiguous. The CDR3 nucleotides read TGTGCCAGCAGCTTAGATATTAACACTGAAGCTTTCTTT. Translation: CASSLDINTEAFF. The complete variable domain, with remaining parts taken from reference TRBV11-2 and TRBJ1-1, reads EAGVAQSPRYKIIEKRQSVAFWCNPISGHATLYWYQQILGQGPKLLIQFQNNGVVDDSQLPKDRFSAERLKGVDSTLKIQPAKLEDSAVYLCASSLDINTEAFFGQGTRLTVV.